This T cell receptor (beta chain) derives from a study of blood T cell repertoires in COVID-19. Study overall: Sample material is recorded as cDNA or gDNA derived from T cells, B-cell-depleted T cells, or PBMCs.

Germline-derived CDR1 and CDR2 are LNHDA and SQIVND (reference sequence). The CDR3 has 13 amino acids. Trimming stripped 5 bases from V and 5 bases from J, with 12 bases between. In the original analysis: How many nucleated cells were present was estimated from reference gene primer amplification. The protocol was immunoSEQ multiplex PCR, while the TCRdb copy is restricted to in-frame clones and leaves out a portion. V and J calls and clone size follow that table, whereas D and trimming were derived from the DNA. Of 61,000 or so clones detected, roughly 80% appear once; the ten largest clones hold 5.5%.

The receptor was derived from a woman between 65 and 79 years old with acute or convalescent COVID-19. The sample consisted of peripheral blood. The chain combines TRBV19 with TRBJ2-5; TRBD1 is a possible D gene (6 bases). CDR3 DNA: TGTGCCAGTAGTGGGACATTCGGGGAGACCCAGTACTTC. Its translation: CASSGTFGETQYF.